These 20 T cell receptor beta chains share one sample of origin, sequenced in a study of cytomegalovirus exposure and HLA in healthy donors. A multiplex PCR was run with 60 Vbeta primers and 13 Jbeta primers. Sequencing used immunoSEQ multiplex PCR; TCRdb keeps in-frame clones, though not all of them. This sample has some 180,000 clones, with 82% found just once. Sequenced input: PBMCs. These receptors originate from a man aged 40-49 years in good health and CMV-seronegative.

The V call is TRBV6-6, the J call TRBJ2-2, with D unclear. V lost 6 bases, J lost 4 bases, and 15 bases lay in between. Germline V lookup: CDR1 MNHNY, CDR2 SVGAGI (reference sequence). This CDR3 comprises 15 residues. This chain's CDR3 is CASSPDSIGTGELFF. CDR3 DNA sequence: TGTGCCAGCAGCCCAGACTCTATCGGCACCGGGGAGCTGTTTTTT.

V usage is TRBV28 and J usage is TRBJ1-2, with 10 bases identical to TRBD1. CDR3 length equals 16 residues. The germline gives CDR1 MDHEN, CDR2 SYDVKM. Trimming at V came to 4 bases and at J to 4 bases, leaving 9 bases not matched to a gene. CDR3 loop: CASSSHPGQGIYGYTF. The CDR3 DNA is TGTGCCAGCAGTTCCCACCCGGGACAGGGGATCTATGGCTACACCTTC.

The rearrangement links TRBV11-3 to TRBJ2-1; 11 bases are a match to TRBD2. This CDR3 region has 17 residues. Germline V gene lookup returns CDR1 SGHNT and CDR2 YENEEA. Trimming took 4 bases from V and 3 from J; bases not matched to a gene: 8. The CDR3 here is CASSSSSLAGGYNEQFF. CDR3 bases: TGTGCCAGCAGCTCCTCCTCTCTAGCGGGAGGCTACAATGAGCAGTTCTTC.

The rearrangement joins TRBV7-3 to TRBJ1-1; D not resolved. The V end was cut by 5 bases, the J end by 3 bases, with 10 bases between. This CDR3 spans 13 amino acids. Germline loops: CDR1 SGHTA, CDR2 FQGTGA. CDR3 region: CASSHIRDTEAFF. CDR3 nucleotides: TGTGCCAGCAGCCATATCCGGGACACTGAAGCTTTCTTT.

V and J are TRBV5-4 and TRBJ1-5, with a weak D call TRBD1 (5 bases). V lost 3 bases and J lost 7, with 11 bases in between. This CDR3 comprises 13 residues. Per the germline V gene, CDR1 is SGHNT and CDR2 is YYREEE (reference sequence). The CDR3 bases are TGTGCCAGCAGCTCAGGGTTTGGACAGCCCCAGCATTTT. Protein sequence: CASSSGFGQPQHF. The full variable domain, its missing parts supplied by reference TRBV5-4 and TRBJ1-5, is ETGVTQSPTHLIKTRGQQVTLRCSSQSGHNTVSWYQQALGQGPQFIFQYYREEENGRGNFPPRFSGLQFPNYSSELNVNALELDDSALYLCASSSGFGQPQHFGDGTRLSIL.

The V gene is TRBV7-2, the J gene TRBJ1-1; D is ambiguous. The CDR3 is 13 amino acids. Between the trimmed V and J ends, which lost 8 bases and 8 bases, there was a span of 18 bases. Germline V CDR1 and CDR2: SGHTA, FQGNSA. CDR3 DNA: TGTGCCAGCTACTACACTCTGAACGGAGAAGCTTTCTTT. Its translation: CASYYTLNGEAFF. Supplemented by reference TRBV7-2 and TRBJ1-1, the full variable domain reads GAGVSQSPSNKVTEKGKDVELRCDPISGHTALYWYRQSLGQGLEFLIYFQGNSAPDKSGLPSDRFSAERTGGSVSTLTIQRTQQEDSAVYLCASYYTLNGEAFFGQGTRLTVV.

The chain couples TRBV6-5 to TRBJ2-7; D is unresolved. CDR3 length: 16 residues. Germline loops: CDR1 MNHEY, CDR2 SVGAGI. V was shortened by 3 bases and J by 2 bases, with 17 bases between the two germline ends. As DNA, the CDR3 is TGTGCCAGCAGTTATGCCTGGGCAGGCGATCCCTACGAGCAGTACTTC. This codes for CASSYAWAGDPYEQYF.

The chain employs TRBV4-3 and TRBJ2-7; 9 bases fit TRBD1. The J segment lost 7 bases and the V segment lost 0 bases, leaving 7 bases of the junction unmatched. This CDR3 is built from 15 residues. CDR1 LGHNA and CDR2 YSLEER come from the germline V gene. The DNA for the CDR3 is TGCGCCAGCAGCCAAGATGAAGGACAGGGGAGGGAGCAGTACTTC. This sequence encodes CASSQDEGQGREQYF.

This clone was seen only once. J is TRBJ2-6 and V is TRBV9; 15 nucleotides align to TRBD2. Germline CDR1 SGDLS, CDR2 YYNGEE. This CDR3 contains 19 residues. Trimming cost V 2 bases and J 2 bases; bases outside gene matches: 5. The CDR3 sequence: CASSVRGTSGGTGANVLTF. The CDR3 DNA reads TGTGCCAGCAGCGTGAGGGGGACTAGCGGGGGGACTGGGGCCAACGTCCTGACTTTC.

A word on this clone: Mismatch with germline at one junction end may stem from a read error. The rearrangement links TRBV7-7 to TRBJ2-3; a weak D match, TRBD1 (6 bases). The germline CDR1 and CDR2 sequences are SSHAT and FNYEAQ (reference sequence). CDR3 length: 15 residues. The CDR3 nucleotides are TGTGCTAGCAGCCCGCTGGACAGTGGCACAGATACGCAGTATTTT. Residues: CASSPLDSGTDTQYF.

J is TRBJ2-4 and V is TRBV29-1; D gene uncertain. From germline, CDR1 is SQVTM and CDR2 ANQGSEA. CDR3 size: 10 residues. V was trimmed by 1 base and J by 8 bases, leaving 3 bases between them. The CDR3 loop is CSVEVDIQYF. In DNA form, the CDR3 reads TGCAGCGTTGAAGTAGACATTCAGTACTTC.

The chain couples TRBV6-1 to TRBJ2-7; 10 bases align to TRBD2. The CDR3 extends over 15 amino acids. V lost 2 bases and J lost 4; bases outside the gene matches: 5. Germline V CDR1 and CDR2: MNHNS, SASEGT. The CDR3 DNA sequence: TGTGCCAGCAGTGAACTAGCGGGAGTCTTGTACGAGCAGTACTTC. Amino acids: CASSELAGVLYEQYF.

The chain combines TRBV11-2 with TRBJ2-3, with D tentatively TRBD2 (5 bases). V shed 10 bases and J shed 1 base, with 18 bases lying between them. The CDR3 is made up of 15 amino acids. CDR1 is SGHAT, CDR2 FQNNGV, per germline. CDR3 nucleotide sequence: TGTGCCACCAGACTCAGGAGGTTGCGCACAGATACGCAGTATTTT. Protein sequence: CATRLRRLRTDTQYF.

CDR3 coding DNA: TGCAGCGTTGCCCTGGCAGACACTGAAGCTTTCTTT. Its protein product is CSVALADTEAFF. The rearrangement uses TRBV29-1 and TRBJ1-1; no clear D. V lost 4 bases and J lost 3, with 9 bases in between. The CDR3 sequence is 12 residues long. From germline, CDR1 is SQVTM and CDR2 ANQGSEA. Full variable domain (outside the CDR3, taken from reference TRBV29-1 and TRBJ1-1): SAVISQKPSRDICQRGTSLTIQCQVDSQVTMMFWYRQQPGQSLTLIATANQGSEATYESGFVIDKFPISRPNLTFSTLTVSNMSPEDSSIYLCSVALADTEAFFGQGTRLTVV.

This chain uses TRBV6-1 with TRBJ2-1; TRBD2 aligns across 7 bases. Germline V gene sequence: CDR1 MNHNS, CDR2 SASEGT. V lost 0 bases, J lost 4 bases, and 0 bases stayed unmatched. CDR3 length: 14 amino acids. In DNA form, the CDR3 reads TGTGCCAGCAGTGAAGCGGGAGGGTACAATGAGCAGTTCTTC. Its protein product is CASSEAGGYNEQFF.

V usage is TRBV4-1 and J usage is TRBJ1-5, with TRBD1 matching over 9 bases. The V gene end was trimmed by 4 bases and the J gene end by 5 bases; junction bases not matched to a gene: 3. This CDR3 comprises 14 residues. Germline CDR1 reads MGHRA; CDR2 reads YSYEKL. The CDR3 DNA sequence: TGCGCCAGCAGCCTTTGGACAGGGGATCAGCCCCAGCATTTT. Translated, it gives CASSLWTGDQPQHF.

This chain joins TRBV5-1 and TRBJ2-5; D gene uncertain. V gave up 2 bases and J gave up 0 bases, with 5 bases separating them. Germline V lookup: CDR1 SGHRS, CDR2 YFSETQ. The CDR3 runs to 13 residues. CDR3 sequence: CASSFGYQETQYF. The CDR3 nucleotides are TGCGCCAGCAGCTTCGGGTACCAAGAGACCCAGTACTTC. The full variable domain, in which reference TRBV5-1 and TRBJ2-5 provide the parts outside the CDR3, is KAGVTQTPRYLIKTRGQQVTLSCSPISGHRSVSWYQQTPGQGLQFLFEYFSETQRNKGNFPGRFSGRQFSNSRSEMNVSTLELGDSALYLCASSFGYQETQYFGPGTRLLVL.

This chain uses TRBV18 with TRBJ2-7; 8 bases map to TRBD2. The V gene's germline CDR1 is KGHSH and CDR2 LQKENI. The CDR3 runs 16 residues. The ends lost 3 bases at V and 2 bases at J; junction bases unmatched: 9. The CDR3 sequence: CASSPFTSGNTYEQYF. The DNA for the CDR3 is TGTGCCAGCTCACCTTTCACTAGCGGCAATACCTACGAGCAGTACTTC.

The chain has TRBV28 and TRBJ2-6; D gene unclear. The CDR3 is made up of 15 amino acids. The germline gives CDR1 MDHEN, CDR2 SYDVKM. Trimming left V 6 bases short and J 0 bases short, with 9 bases between. The CDR3 sequence is CASRAETSGANVLTF. CDR3 DNA: TGTGCCAGCAGGGCGGAAACCTCTGGGGCCAACGTCCTGACTTTC. Together with reference TRBV28 and TRBJ2-6, the CDR3 gives the full variable domain: DVKVTQSSRYLVKRTGEKVFLECVQDMDHENMFWYRQDPGLGLRLIYFSYDVKMKEKGDIPEGYSVSREKKERFSLILESASTNQTSMYLCASRAETSGANVLTFGAGSRLTVL.

The chain recombines TRBV7-8 with TRBJ1-5; D is unresolved. Trimming cost V 2 bases and J 0 bases, with 11 bases left between them. Germline V lookup: CDR1 SGHVS, CDR2 FQNEAQ. CDR3 length: 16 amino acids. CDR3 nucleotide sequence: TGTGCCAGCAGCTTATCGACACCCCATAGCAATCAGCCCCAGCATTTT. Its protein is CASSLSTPHSNQPQHF. Full variable domain (rest looked up from reference TRBV7-8 and TRBJ1-5): GAGVSQSPRYKVAKRGQDVALRCDPISGHVSLFWYQQALGQGPEFLTYFQNEAQLDKSGLPSDRFFAERPEGSVSTLKIQRTQQEDSAVYLCASSLSTPHSNQPQHFGDGTRLSIL.